The entry that follows covers one TCR beta chain sequence. This specimen comes from a study of blood T cell repertoires in COVID-19. Study overall: T cells, B-cell-depleted T cells, or PBMCs provided the cDNA or gDNA that served as material.

The assay was immunoSEQ multiplex PCR, and TCRdb's table has in-frame clones only and misses some. This table holds 400,000 to 500,000 clones, around 86% found once. Germline CDR1 and CDR2: SGHNT and YYREEE (reference sequence). The CDR3 is made up of 14 amino acids. V was clipped by 2 bases and J by 9 bases; unmatched bases: 10. The TCR originated in a woman aged 25 to 39 with active or convalescent COVID-19. Sample: peripheral blood. V and J are TRBV5-4 and TRBJ2-7; the match to TRBD2 covers 8 bases. CDR3 bases: TGTGCCAGCAGCTTTAGCGGGAAGCCGGCGGGGCAGTACTTC. It translates to CASSFSGKPAGQYF.